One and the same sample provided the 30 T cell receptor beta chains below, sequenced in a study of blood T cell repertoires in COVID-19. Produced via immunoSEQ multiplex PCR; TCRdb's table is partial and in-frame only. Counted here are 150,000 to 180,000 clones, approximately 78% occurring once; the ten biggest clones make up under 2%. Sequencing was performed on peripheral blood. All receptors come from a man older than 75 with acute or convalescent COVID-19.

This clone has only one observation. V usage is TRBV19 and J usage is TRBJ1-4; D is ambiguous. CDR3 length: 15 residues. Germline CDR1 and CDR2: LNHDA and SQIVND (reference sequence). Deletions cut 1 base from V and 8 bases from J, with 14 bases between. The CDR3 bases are TGTGCCAGTAGTATAGCGGCAGGTCTTGGGGAAAAACTGTTTTTT. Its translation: CASSIAAGLGEKLFF.

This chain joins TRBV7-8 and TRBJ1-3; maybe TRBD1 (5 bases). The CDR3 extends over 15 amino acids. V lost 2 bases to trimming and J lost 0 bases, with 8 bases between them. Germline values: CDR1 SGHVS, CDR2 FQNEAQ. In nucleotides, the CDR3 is TGTGCCAGCAGCTTATCAGGGTTCTCTGGAAACACCATATATTTT. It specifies CASSLSGFSGNTIYF.

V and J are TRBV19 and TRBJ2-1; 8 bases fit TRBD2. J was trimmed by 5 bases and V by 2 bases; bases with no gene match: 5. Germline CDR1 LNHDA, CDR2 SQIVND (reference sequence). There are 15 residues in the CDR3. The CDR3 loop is CASSISSGHHNEQFF. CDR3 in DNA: TGTGCCAGTAGTATATCTAGCGGGCATCACAATGAGCAGTTCTTC.

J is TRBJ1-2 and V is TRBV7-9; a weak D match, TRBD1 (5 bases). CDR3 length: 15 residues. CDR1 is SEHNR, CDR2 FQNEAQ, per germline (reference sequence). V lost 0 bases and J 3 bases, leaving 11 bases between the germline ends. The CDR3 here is CASSLAADRHYGYTF. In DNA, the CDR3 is TGTGCCAGCAGCTTAGCCGCCGACAGACACTATGGCTACACCTTC.

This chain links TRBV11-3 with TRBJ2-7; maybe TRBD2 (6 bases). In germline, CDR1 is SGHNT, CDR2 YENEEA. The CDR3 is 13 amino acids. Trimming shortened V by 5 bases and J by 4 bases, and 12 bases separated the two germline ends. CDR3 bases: TGTGCCAGCAGCCTAGGGGACTTTTACGAGCAGTACTTC. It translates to CASSLGDFYEQYF. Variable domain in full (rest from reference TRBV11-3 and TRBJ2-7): EAGVVQSPRYKIIEKKQPVAFWCNPISGHNTLYWYLQNLGQGPELLIRYENEEAVDDSQLPKDRFSAERLKGVDSTLKIQPAELGDSAVYLCASSLGDFYEQYFGPGTRLTVT.

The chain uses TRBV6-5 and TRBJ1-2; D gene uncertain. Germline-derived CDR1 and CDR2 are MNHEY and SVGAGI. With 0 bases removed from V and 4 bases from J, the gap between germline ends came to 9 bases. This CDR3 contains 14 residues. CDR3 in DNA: TGTGCCAGCAGTTACTCGAGGACTCGCTATGGCTACACCTTC. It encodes CASSYSRTRYGYTF.

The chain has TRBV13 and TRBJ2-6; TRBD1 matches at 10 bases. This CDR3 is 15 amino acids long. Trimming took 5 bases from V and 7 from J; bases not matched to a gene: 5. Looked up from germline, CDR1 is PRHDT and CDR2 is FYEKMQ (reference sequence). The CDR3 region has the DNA TGTGCCAGCAGCGACCGGGACAGGGGTGCCAACGTCCTGACTTTC. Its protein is CASSDRDRGANVLTF.

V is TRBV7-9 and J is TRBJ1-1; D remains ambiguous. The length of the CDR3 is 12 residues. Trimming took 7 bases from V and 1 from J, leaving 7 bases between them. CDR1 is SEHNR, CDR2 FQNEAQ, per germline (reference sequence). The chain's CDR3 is CASNRGNTEAFF. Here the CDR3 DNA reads TGTGCCAGCAATCGGGGGAACACTGAAGCTTTCTTT.

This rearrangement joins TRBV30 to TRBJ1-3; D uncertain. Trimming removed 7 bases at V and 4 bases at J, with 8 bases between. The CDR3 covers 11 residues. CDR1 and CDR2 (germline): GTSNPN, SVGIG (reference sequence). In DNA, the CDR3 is TGTGCCTCCCCCGCGGGAAACACCATATATTTT. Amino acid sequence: CASPAGNTIYF.

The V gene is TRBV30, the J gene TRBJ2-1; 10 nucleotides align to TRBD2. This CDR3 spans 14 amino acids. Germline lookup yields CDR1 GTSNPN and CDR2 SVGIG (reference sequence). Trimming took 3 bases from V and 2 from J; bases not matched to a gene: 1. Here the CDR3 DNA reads TGTGCCTGGAGCAGCGGGGGGGCCTACAATGAGCAGTTCTTC. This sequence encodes CAWSSGGAYNEQFF.

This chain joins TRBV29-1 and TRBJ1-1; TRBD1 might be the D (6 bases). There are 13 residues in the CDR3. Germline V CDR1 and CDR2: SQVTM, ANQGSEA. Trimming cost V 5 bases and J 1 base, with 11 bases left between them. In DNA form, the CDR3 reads TGCAGCGTTCGGGGACAAACGAACACTGAAGCTTTCTTT. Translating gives CSVRGQTNTEAFF.

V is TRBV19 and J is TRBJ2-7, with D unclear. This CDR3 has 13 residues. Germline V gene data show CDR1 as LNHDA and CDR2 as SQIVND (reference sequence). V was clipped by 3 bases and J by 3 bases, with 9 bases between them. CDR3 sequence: CASSMGSNYEQYF. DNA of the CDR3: TGTGCCAGTAGTATGGGCAGCAACTACGAGCAGTACTTC.

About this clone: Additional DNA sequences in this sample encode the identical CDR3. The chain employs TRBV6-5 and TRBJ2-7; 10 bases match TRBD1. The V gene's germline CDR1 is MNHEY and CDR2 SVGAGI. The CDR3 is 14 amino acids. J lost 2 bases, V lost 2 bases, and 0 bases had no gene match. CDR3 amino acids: CASSYGQGAYEQYF. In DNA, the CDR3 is TGTGCCAGCAGTTACGGACAGGGGGCCTACGAGCAGTACTTC.

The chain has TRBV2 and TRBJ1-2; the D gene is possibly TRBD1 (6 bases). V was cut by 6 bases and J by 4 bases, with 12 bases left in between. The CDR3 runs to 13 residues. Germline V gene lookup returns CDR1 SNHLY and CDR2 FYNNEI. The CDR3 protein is CASSADRIYGYTF. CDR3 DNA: TGTGCCAGCAGCGCGGACAGAATCTATGGCTACACCTTC.

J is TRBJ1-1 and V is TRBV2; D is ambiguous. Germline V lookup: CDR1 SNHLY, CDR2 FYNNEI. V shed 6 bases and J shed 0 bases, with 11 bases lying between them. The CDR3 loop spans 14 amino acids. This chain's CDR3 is CASRKQSMNTEAFF. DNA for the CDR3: TGTGCCAGCAGAAAACAGAGCATGAACACTGAAGCTTTCTTT. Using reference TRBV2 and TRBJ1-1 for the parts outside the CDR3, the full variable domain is EPEVTQTPSHQVTQMGQEVILRCVPISNHLYFYWYRQILGQKVEFLVSFYNNEISEKSEIFDDQFSVERPDGSNFTLKIRSTKLEDSAMYFCASRKQSMNTEAFFGQGTRLTVV.

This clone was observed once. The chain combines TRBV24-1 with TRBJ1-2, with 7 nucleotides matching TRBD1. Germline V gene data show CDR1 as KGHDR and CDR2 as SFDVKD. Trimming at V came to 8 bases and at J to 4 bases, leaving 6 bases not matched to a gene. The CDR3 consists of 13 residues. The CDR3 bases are TGTGCCACCATGGGGACAGCCTCCTATGGCTACACCTTC. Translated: CATMGTASYGYTF.

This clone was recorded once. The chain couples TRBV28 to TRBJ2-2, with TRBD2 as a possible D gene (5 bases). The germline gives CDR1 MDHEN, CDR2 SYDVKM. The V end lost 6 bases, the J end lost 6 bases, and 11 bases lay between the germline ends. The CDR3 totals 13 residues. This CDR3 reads CASSTLVPGELFF. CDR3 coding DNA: TGTGCCAGCAGCACACTAGTTCCCGGGGAGCTGTTTTTT.

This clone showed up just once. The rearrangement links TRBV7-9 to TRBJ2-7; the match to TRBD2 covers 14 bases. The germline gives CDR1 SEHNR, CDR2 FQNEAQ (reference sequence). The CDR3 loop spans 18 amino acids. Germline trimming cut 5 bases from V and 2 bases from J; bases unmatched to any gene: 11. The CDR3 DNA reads TGTGCCAGCAGCCTGGGACTAGCGGGGGCCCTGAGCCCCTACGAGCAGTACGTC. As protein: CASSLGLAGALSPYEQYV.

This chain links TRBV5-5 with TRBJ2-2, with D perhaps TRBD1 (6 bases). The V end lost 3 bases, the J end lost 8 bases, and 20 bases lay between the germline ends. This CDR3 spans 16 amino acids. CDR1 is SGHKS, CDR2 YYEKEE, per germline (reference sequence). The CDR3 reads CASSSVGGPLSGELFF. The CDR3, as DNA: TGTGCCAGCAGCTCGGTTGGGGGCCCATTGAGTGGGGAGCTGTTTTTT.

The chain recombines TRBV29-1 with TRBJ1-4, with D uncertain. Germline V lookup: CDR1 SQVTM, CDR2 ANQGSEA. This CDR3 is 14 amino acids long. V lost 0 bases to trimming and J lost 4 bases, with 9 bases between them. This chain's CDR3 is CSVEEGQYNEKLFF. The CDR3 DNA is TGCAGCGTTGAAGAGGGCCAGTATAATGAAAAACTGTTTTTT.

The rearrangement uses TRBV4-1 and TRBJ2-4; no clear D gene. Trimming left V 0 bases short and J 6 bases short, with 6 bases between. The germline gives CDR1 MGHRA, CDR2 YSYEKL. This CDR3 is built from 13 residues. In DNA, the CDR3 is TGCGCCAGCAGCCAAGATCTCCTAAACATTCAGTACTTC. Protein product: CASSQDLLNIQYF.

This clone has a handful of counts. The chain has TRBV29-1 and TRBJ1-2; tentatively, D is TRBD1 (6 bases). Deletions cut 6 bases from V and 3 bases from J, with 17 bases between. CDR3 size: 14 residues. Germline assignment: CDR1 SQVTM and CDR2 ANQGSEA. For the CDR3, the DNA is TGCAGCGTCATCAGGGCAGGGGACGACTATGGCTACACCTTC. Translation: CSVIRAGDDYGYTF.

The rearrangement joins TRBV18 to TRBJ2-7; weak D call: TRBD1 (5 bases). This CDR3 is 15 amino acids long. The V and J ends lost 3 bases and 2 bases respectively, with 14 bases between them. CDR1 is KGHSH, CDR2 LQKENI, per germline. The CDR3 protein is CASSPSGREPYEQYF. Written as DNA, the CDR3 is TGTGCCAGCTCACCTTCCGGCAGGGAACCCTACGAGCAGTACTTC.

Here the CDR3 reads CASSEVGTGGEKLFF. The CDR3 DNA is TGTGCCAGCAGTGAGGTGGGGACAGGGGGTGAAAAACTGTTTTTT. The V and J genes are TRBV6-1 and TRBJ1-4; 11 bases are shared with TRBD1. This CDR3 contains 15 residues. CDR1 MNHNS and CDR2 SASEGT come from the germline V gene. J was trimmed by 7 bases and V by 3 bases; bases with no gene match: 4.

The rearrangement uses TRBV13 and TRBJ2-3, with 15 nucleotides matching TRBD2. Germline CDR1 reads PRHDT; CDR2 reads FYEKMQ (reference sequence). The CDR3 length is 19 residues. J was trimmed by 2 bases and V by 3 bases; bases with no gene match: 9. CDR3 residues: CASSLSGLAGGSSTDTQYF. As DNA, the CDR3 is TGTGCCAGCAGCTTGAGCGGACTAGCGGGGGGGTCATCCACAGATACGCAGTATTTT.

Written as DNA, the CDR3 is TGTGCCAGCAGCCAAGGACAGAGTCTTGAAGCTTTCTTT. It encodes CASSQGQSLEAFF. The gene calls are TRBV14 and TRBJ1-1; a possible D gene is TRBD1 (5 bases). The CDR3 covers 13 residues. Germline values: CDR1 SGHDN, CDR2 FVKESK. V was pared by 1 base and J by 7 bases, with 10 bases between. Full variable domain (missing parts from reference TRBV14 and TRBJ1-1): EAGVTQFPSHSVIEKGQTVTLRCDPISGHDNLYWYRRVMGKEIKFLLHFVKESKQDESGMPNNRFLAERTGGTYSTLKVQPAELEDSGVYFCASSQGQSLEAFFGQGTRLTVV.

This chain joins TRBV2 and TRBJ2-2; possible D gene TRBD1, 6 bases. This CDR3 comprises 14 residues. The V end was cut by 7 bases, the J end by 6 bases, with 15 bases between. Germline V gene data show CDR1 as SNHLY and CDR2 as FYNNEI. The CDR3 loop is CASTLGAGAGELFF. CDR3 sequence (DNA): TGTGCCAGCACCCTTGGGGCAGGGGCCGGGGAGCTGTTTTTT.

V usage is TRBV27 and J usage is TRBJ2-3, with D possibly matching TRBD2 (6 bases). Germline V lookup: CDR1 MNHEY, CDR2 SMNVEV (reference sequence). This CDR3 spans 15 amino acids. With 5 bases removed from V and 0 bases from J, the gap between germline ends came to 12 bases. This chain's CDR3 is CASSKRRGSTDTQYF. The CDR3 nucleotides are TGTGCCAGCAGTAAGCGACGGGGGAGCACAGATACGCAGTATTTT.

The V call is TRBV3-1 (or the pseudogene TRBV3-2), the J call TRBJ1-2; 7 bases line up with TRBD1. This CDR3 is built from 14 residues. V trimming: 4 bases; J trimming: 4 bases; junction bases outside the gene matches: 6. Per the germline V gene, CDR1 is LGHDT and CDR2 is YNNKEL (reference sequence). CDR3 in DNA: TGTGCCAGCAGCCTAGGCGGGACAGCCTATGGCTACACCTTC. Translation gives CASSLGGTAYGYTF.

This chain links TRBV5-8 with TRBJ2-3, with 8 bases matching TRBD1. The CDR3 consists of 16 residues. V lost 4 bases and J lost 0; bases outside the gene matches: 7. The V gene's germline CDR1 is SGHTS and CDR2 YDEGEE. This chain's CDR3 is CASSPRTGFSTDTQYF. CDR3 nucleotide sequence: TGTGCCAGCAGCCCACGGACAGGGTTTAGCACAGATACGCAGTATTTT.